The 2 T cell receptor beta chains given below trace back to one sample, sequenced in a study of cytomegalovirus exposure and HLA in healthy donors. Primers: 60 Vbeta forward and 13 Jbeta reverse. The assay was immunoSEQ multiplex PCR, and TCRdb's table has in-frame clones only and misses some. This table has roughly 73,000 clones, 70% to 85% appearing once. Material: PBMCs. These receptors all stem from a woman in her fifties or sixties in good health and CMV-seronegative.

This clone came up once. V and J are TRBV5-1 and TRBJ1-2; no clear D gene. CDR1 and CDR2 (germline): SGHRS, YFSETQ. The CDR3 has 13 amino acids. The V gene lost 0 bases and the J gene lost 4 bases, with 7 bases spanning the gap. The CDR3 DNA is TGCGCCAGCAGCTTGGACAACCTCTATGGCTACACCTTC. It encodes CASSLDNLYGYTF.

This clone was counted a few times. This sequence joins TRBV4-2 and TRBJ2-3, with TRBD2 identical over 8 bases. V lost 0 bases, J lost 1 base, and 3 bases stayed unmatched. CDR1 and CDR2 from the germline V gene are LGHNA and YNFKEQ. This CDR3 spans 16 amino acids. This CDR3 reads CASSQEEAGGTDTQYF. In DNA form, the CDR3 reads TGTGCCAGCAGCCAAGAAGAAGCGGGGGGCACAGATACGCAGTATTTT.